The entry that follows covers one TCR beta chain sequence. The target antigen is unknown. Per the germline V gene, CDR1 is SEHNR and CDR2 is FQNEAQ (reference sequence). V lost 1 base and J 1 base, leaving 10 bases between the germline ends. The CDR3 is 16 amino acids. The data derive from a study of immune cell composition in non-small cell lung cancer. Study-wide background: Lung adenocarcinoma or squamous carcinoma made up most tumours.

Findings and limits, study-wide: Lung squamous cell carcinoma tumours had significantly higher top 10 clone scores and productive clonality than lung adenocarcinoma. Tumour TCR-beta clonality was not significantly tied to smoking pack-years.

DNA was extracted from unsorted cell suspensions stored frozen. Method: immunoSEQ multiplex PCR; TCRdb's copy keeps in-frame clones and lacks some. This table has approximately 14,000 clones, around 75% appearing once. V gene TRBV7-9 combines with J gene TRBJ2-2, with D unclear. Sequencing input: lung tumor tissue. The sequence derives from a human donor with non-small cell lung cancer. Here the CDR3 DNA reads TGTGCCAGCAGCTTAGTAAGGAGTTGGAACACCGGGGAGCTGTTTTTT. This gives the protein CASSLVRSWNTGELFF.